This is a list of T cell receptor beta chains from one sample in a study of cytomegalovirus exposure and HLA in healthy donors. Assay used: immunoSEQ multiplex PCR; TCRdb lists only in-frame clones, some missing. This sample carries about 60,000 clones, 90% to 97% of them seen once, and the ten largest clones take approximately 1%. The sample comprised PBMCs. Source of these receptors: a woman aged 18-30 years in good health and CMV-seronegative. Both conserved end residues are part of each CDR3. A D gene is named only where the DNA matches it firmly.

j_call d_call v_call cdr3_aa cdr3_nt
TRBJ1-1 - TRBV4-1 CASSQVPGEAFF TGCGCCAGCAGCCAAGTCCCGGGAGAAGCTTTCTTT
TRBJ2-7 TRBD1 TRBV4-1 CASSQVGTQGTGGEQYF TGCGCCAGCAGCCAAGTGGGGACCCAAGGGACAGGTGGCGAGCAGTACTTC
TRBJ2-2 TRBD2 TRBV4-1 CASSQGRGLGPRNTGELFF TGCGCCAGCAGCCAAGGGCGGGGACTAGGCCCTCGCAACACCGGGGAGCTGTTTTTT
TRBJ2-3 - TRBV4-1 CASSQGQVSPKPTDTQYF TGCGCCAGCAGCCAAGGGCAGGTAAGCCCCAAGCCTACGGATACGCAGTATTTT
TRBJ2-7 - TRBV7-2 CASSLGDWPYEQYF TGTGCCAGCAGCTTAGGAGACTGGCCCTACGAGCAGTACTTC
TRBJ2-1 TRBD2 TRBV14 CASSQGRERGNEQFF TGTGCCAGCAGCCAAGGGCGGGAGAGGGGCAATGAGCAGTTCTTC
TRBJ1-1 - TRBV10-3 CAIKVGAGGEAFF TGTGCCATCAAGGTTGGGGCCGGGGGGGAAGCTTTCTTT
TRBJ2-1 - TRBV5-1 CASSFGDTNNEQFF TGCGCCAGCAGCTTTGGGGACACCAACAATGAGCAGTTCTTC
TRBJ2-7 - TRBV9 CASSRQQSSYEQYF TGTGCCAGCAGCCGACAGCAAAGCTCCTACGAGCAGTACTTC
TRBJ1-1 - TRBV9 CASSPRGGFEAFF TGTGCCAGCAGCCCCCGGGGAGGGTTTGAAGCTTTCTTT
TRBJ2-7 TRBD1 TRBV11-2 CASSPIGRNRGSSYEQYF TGTGCCAGCAGCCCAATCGGCCGAAACAGGGGAAGCTCCTACGAGCAGTACTTC
TRBJ2-5 TRBD2 TRBV7-9 CASTDVLAGGETQYF TGTGCCAGCACAGACGTACTAGCGGGGGGAGAGACCCAGTACTTC
TRBJ2-1 TRBD2 TRBV28 CASTAPPGTSGRGSYNEQFF TGTGCCAGCACCGCCCCCCCAGGGACTAGCGGGAGGGGCTCCTACAATGAGCAGTTCTTC
TRBJ2-2 - TRBV9 CASSPAPGGWNTGELFF TGTGCCAGCAGCCCAGCCCCGGGGGGCTGGAACACCGGGGAGCTGTTTTTT
TRBJ2-7 TRBD2 TRBV9 CASSVYAGGPDEQYF TGTGCCAGCAGCGTATATGCGGGAGGGCCCGACGAGCAGTACTTC
TRBJ2-3 - TRBV21-1 CASNGSGCGTGGTDTQYF TGTGCCAGCAACGGGTCAGGTTGTGGCACAGGGGGCACAGATACGCAGTATTTT
TRBJ2-5 TRBD2 TRBV28 CASSSGGAGFWYF TGTGCCAGCAGTTCGGGGGGGGCCGGCTTCTGGTACTTC
TRBJ2-7 TRBD1 TRBV29-1 CSVEDRGYEQYF TGCAGCGTTGAGGACAGGGGGTACGAGCAGTACTTC
TRBJ2-7 - TRBV19 CASSITQEHEQYF TGTGCCAGTAGTATCACCCAGGAACACGAGCAGTACTTC
TRBJ2-7 - TRBV7-6 CGSSLMEGWSYEQYF TGTGGCAGCAGCTTAATGGAGGGGTGGTCCTACGAGCAGTACTTC
TRBJ2-2 - TRBV27 CASSRGGGLGTGELFF TGTGCCAGCAGCCGAGGGGGGGGGCTGGGGACCGGGGAGCTGTTTTTT
TRBJ2-5 TRBD2 TRBV10-2 CASSEVLAAQETQYF TGCGCCAGCAGTGAGGTACTAGCGGCTCAAGAGACCCAGTACTTC
TRBJ1-1 - TRBV4-1 CASSQVGGGGRTEAFF TGCGCCAGCAGCCAAGTCGGGGGCGGGGGACGGACTGAAGCTTTCTTT
TRBJ1-1 TRBD1 TRBV10-3 CAISGGQANTEAFF TGTGCCATCAGCGGGGGACAGGCGAACACTGAAGCTTTCTTT
TRBJ1-1 - TRBV19 CASKTAGMGTEAFF TGTGCCAGTAAAACGGCAGGGATGGGCACTGAAGCTTTCTTT
TRBJ1-1 - TRBV6-5 CASSYSRGGTEAFF TGTGCCAGCAGTTACTCGAGGGGGGGAACTGAAGCTTTCTTT
TRBJ2-1 - TRBV12-5 CASGFSGIEQFF TGTGCTAGTGGTTTTTCGGGAATTGAGCAGTTCTTC
TRBJ2-7 TRBD1 TRBV27 CASSSGTGWYYEQYF TGTGCCAGCAGTTCAGGGACAGGGTGGTACTACGAGCAGTACTTC